Sequencing of this T cell receptor (beta chain) was carried out in a study of blood T cell repertoires in COVID-19. Study-wide context: Samples representing acute and convalescent COVID-19 were sourced from the United States, Italy and Spain. PBMCs, B-cell-depleted T cells, or T cells provided the cDNA or gDNA that made up the material.

Individuals aged about 18 to 89 years were recruited from about two dozen US areas. Cohort placement rested on clinical history that participants reported themselves. Some clones are missing from TCRdb's copy, which holds only in-frame ones; the method was immunoSEQ multiplex PCR. The table shows 150,000 to 200,000 clones, with around 80% occurring only once. Specimen: PBMCs or T cells enriched from blood (not recorded which). The source is a man aged 55 to 70 who had been exposed to COVID-19.

CDR3 in DNA: TGTGCCAGCAGCCGGGACAGGAGTCTCAATCAGCCCCAGCATTTT. Protein: CASSRDRSLNQPQHF. The chain combines TRBV2 with TRBJ1-5, with 8 positions matching TRBD1. V lost 6 bases to trimming and J lost 3 bases; unmatched junction nucleotides: 7. The CDR3 runs 15 residues. Germline V gene sequence: CDR1 SNHLY, CDR2 FYNNEI.